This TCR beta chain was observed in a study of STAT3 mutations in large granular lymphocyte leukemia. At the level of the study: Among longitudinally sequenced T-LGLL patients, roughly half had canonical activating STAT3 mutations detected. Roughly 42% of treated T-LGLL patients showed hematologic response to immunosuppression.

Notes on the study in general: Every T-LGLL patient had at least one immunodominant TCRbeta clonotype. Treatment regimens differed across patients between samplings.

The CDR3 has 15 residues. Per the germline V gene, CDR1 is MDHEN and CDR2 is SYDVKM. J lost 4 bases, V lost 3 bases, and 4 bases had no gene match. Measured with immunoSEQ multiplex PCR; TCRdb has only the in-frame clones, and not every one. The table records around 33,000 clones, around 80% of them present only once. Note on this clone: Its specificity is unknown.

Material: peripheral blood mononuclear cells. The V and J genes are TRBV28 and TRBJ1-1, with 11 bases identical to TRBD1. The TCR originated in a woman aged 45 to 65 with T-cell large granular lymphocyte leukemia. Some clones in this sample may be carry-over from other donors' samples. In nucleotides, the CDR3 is TGTGCCAGCAGTTTGGGGGGGACAGGGGGCACTGAAGCTTTCTTT. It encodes CASSLGGTGGTEAFF.